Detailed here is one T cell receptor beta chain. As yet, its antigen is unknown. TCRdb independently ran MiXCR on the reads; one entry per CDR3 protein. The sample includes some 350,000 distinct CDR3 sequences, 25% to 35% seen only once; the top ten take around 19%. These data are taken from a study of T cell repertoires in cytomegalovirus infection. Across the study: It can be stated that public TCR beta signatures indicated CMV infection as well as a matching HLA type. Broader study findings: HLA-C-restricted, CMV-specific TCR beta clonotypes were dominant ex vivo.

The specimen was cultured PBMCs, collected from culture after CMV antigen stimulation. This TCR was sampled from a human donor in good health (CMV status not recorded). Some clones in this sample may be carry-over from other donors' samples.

CDR3 amino acids: CASTRTEAFF. The CDR3 nucleotides are TGTGCCAGTACGAGGACTGAAGCTTTCTTT. The rearrangement joins TRBV28 to TRBJ1-1; D is unclear. The V gene's germline CDR1 is MDHEN and CDR2 SYDVKM. Trimming shortened V by 9 bases and J by 5 bases, and 7 bases separated the two germline ends. The CDR3 spans 10 residues.